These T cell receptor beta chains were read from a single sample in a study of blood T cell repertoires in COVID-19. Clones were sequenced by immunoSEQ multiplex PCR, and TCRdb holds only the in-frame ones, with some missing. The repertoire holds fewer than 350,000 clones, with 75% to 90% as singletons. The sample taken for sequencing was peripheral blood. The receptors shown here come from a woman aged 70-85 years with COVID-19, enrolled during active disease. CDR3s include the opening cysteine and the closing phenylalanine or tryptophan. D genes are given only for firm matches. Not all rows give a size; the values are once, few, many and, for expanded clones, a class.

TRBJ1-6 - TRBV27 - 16 CASSYNQNYNNSPLHF TGTGCCAGCAGTTATAACCAAAACTACAATAATTCACCCCTCCACTTT
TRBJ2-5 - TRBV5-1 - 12 CASSLSPETQYF TGCGCCAGCAGCTTGAGCCCGGAGACCCAGTACTTC
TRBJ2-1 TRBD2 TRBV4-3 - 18 CASSQDHSGGASYNEQFF TGCGCCAGCAGCCAAGATCATAGCGGGGGGGCCTCCTACAATGAGCAGTTCTTC
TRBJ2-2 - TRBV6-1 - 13 CASSEETHRELFF TGTGCCAGCAGTGAAGAGACTCACCGGGAGCTGTTTTTT
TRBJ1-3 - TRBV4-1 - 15 CASSPGGLRRDTIYF TGCGCCAGCAGCCCGGGCGGGCTCCGACGGGACACCATATATTTT
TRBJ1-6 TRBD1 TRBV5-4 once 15 CASSLSAGGDSPLHF TGTGCCAGCAGCTTGTCGGCAGGGGGAGATTCACCCCTCCACTTT
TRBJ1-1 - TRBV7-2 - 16 CASSFTPVTGGSEAFF TGTGCCAGCAGCTTCACCCCCGTGACGGGGGGCTCTGAAGCTTTCTTT
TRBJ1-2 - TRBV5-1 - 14 CASSSQGSSYGYTF TGCGCCAGCAGCTCGCAGGGGAGTTCCTATGGCTACACCTTC
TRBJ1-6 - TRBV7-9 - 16 CASSPTDSITNSPLHF TGTGCCAGCAGCCCAACGGACAGTATCACAAATTCACCCCTCCACTTT
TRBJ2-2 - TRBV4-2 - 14 CASSLLFVTGELFF TGTGCCAGCAGCCTCTTGTTCGTCACCGGGGAGCTGTTTTTT
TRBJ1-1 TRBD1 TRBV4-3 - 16 CASSQDPRGWLSEAFF TGCGCCAGCAGCCAAGATCCCAGGGGGTGGTTATCTGAAGCTTTCTTT
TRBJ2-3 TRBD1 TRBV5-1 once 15 CASSLVGGQADTQYF TGCGCCAGCAGCTTAGTAGGGGGCCAGGCAGATACGCAGTATTTT
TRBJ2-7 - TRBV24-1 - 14 CATSDLWEAAGKYF TGTGCCACCAGTGATTTGTGGGAGGCGGCCGGCAAGTACTTC
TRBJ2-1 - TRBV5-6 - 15 CASSLDQGLYNEQFF TGTGCCAGCAGCTTGGACCAGGGGCTCTACAATGAGCAGTTCTTC
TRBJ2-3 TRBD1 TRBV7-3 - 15 CASSPMGQVTDTQYF TGTGCCAGCAGCCCCATGGGACAGGTCACAGATACGCAGTATTTT
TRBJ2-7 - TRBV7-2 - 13 CASTLLSSYEQYF TGTGCCAGCACCCTATTGAGCTCCTACGAGCAGTACTTC
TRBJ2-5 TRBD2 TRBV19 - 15 CASSWTSSFQETQYF TGTGCCAGTAGTTGGACTAGCTCGTTTCAAGAGACCCAGTACTTC
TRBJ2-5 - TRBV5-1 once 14 CASSDTGAGETQYF TGCGCCAGCTCTGATACCGGGGCGGGGGAGACCCAGTACTTC
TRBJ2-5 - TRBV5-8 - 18 CASSSISPGQKNKETQYF TGTGCCAGCAGCTCTATTAGCCCCGGACAGAAAAACAAAGAGACCCAGTACTTC
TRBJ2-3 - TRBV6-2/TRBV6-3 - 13 CASSYLYTDTQYF TGTGCCAGCAGTTACCTGTACACAGATACGCAGTATTTT
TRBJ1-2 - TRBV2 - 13 CASSVVTDGGYTF TGTGCCAGCAGTGTTGTGACAGATGGCGGCTACACCTTC
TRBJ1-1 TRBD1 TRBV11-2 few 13 CASSLGQGGEAFF TGTGCCAGCAGCTTGGGACAGGGCGGTGAAGCTTTCTTT
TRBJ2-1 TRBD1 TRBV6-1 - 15 CASSEARSGGNEQFF TGTGCCAGCAGTGAAGCGAGATCAGGGGGTAATGAGCAGTTCTTC
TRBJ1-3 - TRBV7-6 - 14 CASSLADTGNTIYF TGTGCCAGCAGCTTAGCGGACACTGGAAACACCATATATTTT
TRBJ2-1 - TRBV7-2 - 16 CASSPRQSSSYNEQFF TGTGCCAGCAGCCCGCGACAGTCGAGCTCCTACAATGAGCAGTTCTTC
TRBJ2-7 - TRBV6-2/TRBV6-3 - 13 CASSRQVLGEQYF TGTGCCAGCAGTCGACAGGTTCTTGGCGAGCAGTACTTC
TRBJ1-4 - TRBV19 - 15 CASRNRRQNNEKLFF TGTGCCAGTAGGAATCGGCGACAGAATAATGAAAAACTGTTTTTT
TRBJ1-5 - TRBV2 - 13 CASSGTGNQPQHF TGTGCCAGCAGTGGCACAGGGAATCAGCCCCAGCATTTT
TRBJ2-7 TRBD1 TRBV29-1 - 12 CSVFWTGGEQYF TGCAGCGTATTCTGGACAGGGGGCGAGCAGTACTTC
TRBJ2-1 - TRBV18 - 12 CASSTGLGEQFF TGTGCCAGCTCAACAGGGTTGGGAGAGCAGTTCTTC
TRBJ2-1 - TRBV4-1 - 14 CASSQLGVKDEQFF TGCGCCAGCAGCCAGCTAGGAGTCAAAGATGAGCAGTTCTTC
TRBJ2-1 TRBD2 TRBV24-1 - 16 CATSDYTSGGYNEQFF TGTGCCACCAGTGATTACACTAGCGGGGGCTACAATGAGCAGTTCTTC
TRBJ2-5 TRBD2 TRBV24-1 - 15 CATSDLLAGRETQYF TGTGCCACCAGTGATTTACTAGCGGGGCGAGAGACCCAGTACTTC
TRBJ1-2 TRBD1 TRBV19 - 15 CASSPDRGQEYGYTF TGTGCCAGTAGTCCCGACAGGGGGCAGGAGTATGGCTACACCTTC
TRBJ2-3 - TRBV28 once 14 CASSLKDWTDTQYF TGTGCCAGCAGTTTGAAGGACTGGACAGATACGCAGTATTTT
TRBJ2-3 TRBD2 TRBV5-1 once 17 CASSQGLAGGSTDTQYF TGCGCCAGCAGCCAGGGACTAGCGGGGGGAAGCACAGATACGCAGTATTTT
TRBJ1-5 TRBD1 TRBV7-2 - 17 CASSLSQGRISNQPQHF TGTGCCAGCAGCTTATCACAGGGGCGAATCAGCAATCAGCCCCAGCATTTT
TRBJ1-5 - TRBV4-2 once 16 CASSLRGGESNQPQHF TGTGCCAGCAGCCTTAGAGGGGGGGAATCCAATCAGCCCCAGCATTTT
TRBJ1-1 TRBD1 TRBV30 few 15 CAWRAGGIRGTEAFF TGTGCCTGGAGGGCAGGGGGCATTAGGGGCACTGAAGCTTTCTTT
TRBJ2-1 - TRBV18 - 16 CASSPRGQGSRGEQFF TGTGCCAGCTCACCCCGTGGGCAAGGGAGTCGCGGTGAGCAGTTCTTC
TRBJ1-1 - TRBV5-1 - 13 CASSFGGVAEAFF TGCGCCAGCAGCTTCGGGGGAGTTGCTGAAGCTTTCTTT
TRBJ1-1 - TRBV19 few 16 CASSIGGGGRNTEAFF TGTGCCAGTAGTATAGGAGGGGGGGGCAGGAACACTGAAGCTTTCTTT
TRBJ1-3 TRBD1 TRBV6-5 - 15 CASSSGRGTGNTIYF TGTGCCAGCAGCTCGGGCAGGGGGACTGGAAACACCATATATTTT
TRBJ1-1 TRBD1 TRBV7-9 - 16 CASSPLRDRGHTEAFF TGTGCCAGCAGCCCACTTCGGGACAGGGGGCACACTGAAGCTTTCTTT
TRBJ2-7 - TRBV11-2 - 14 CASSLHAASYEQYF TGTGCCAGCAGCTTACATGCGGCCTCCTACGAGCAGTACTTC
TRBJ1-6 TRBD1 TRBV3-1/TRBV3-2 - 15 CASSRQGRGNSPLHF TGTGCCAGCAGCCGACAGGGTAGGGGAAATTCACCCCTCCACTTT
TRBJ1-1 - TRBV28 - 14 CASTQVESFGEAFF TGTGCCAGCACCCAGGTAGAGTCCTTCGGCGAAGCTTTCTTT
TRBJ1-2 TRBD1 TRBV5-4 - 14 CASSFDRAVYGYTF TGTGCCAGCAGCTTCGACAGGGCAGTCTATGGCTACACCTTC
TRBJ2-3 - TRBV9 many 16 CASSVEAGYPRDTQYF TGTGCCAGCAGCGTAGAGGCAGGGTACCCCCGGGATACGCAGTATTTT
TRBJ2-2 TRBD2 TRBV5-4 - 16 CASSLGLADRGGELFF TGTGCCAGCAGCTTGGGTCTAGCGGACCGGGGCGGGGAGCTGTTTTTT
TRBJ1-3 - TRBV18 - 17 CASSPVGLVSSGNTIYF TGTGCCAGCTCACCCGTCGGTCTTGTTAGCTCTGGAAACACCATATATTTT
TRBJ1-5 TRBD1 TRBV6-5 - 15 CASSLGGQGGQPQHF TGTGCCAGCAGTTTAGGGGGACAGGGTGGTCAGCCCCAGCATTTT
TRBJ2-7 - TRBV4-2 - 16 CASSQEELATSYEQYF TGTGCCAGCAGCCAAGAGGAGTTAGCGACCTCCTACGAGCAGTACTTC
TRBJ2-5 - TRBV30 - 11 CAWSVRGTQYF TGTGCCTGGAGTGTACGAGGGACCCAGTACTTC
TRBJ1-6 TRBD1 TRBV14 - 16 CASSHPGQGQNSPLHF TGTGCCAGCAGCCATCCGGGACAGGGACAGAATTCACCCCTCCACTTT
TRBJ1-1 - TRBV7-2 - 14 CASSSRGDSSVAFF TGTGCCAGCAGCTCCCGCGGGGACTCCTCCGTAGCTTTCTTT
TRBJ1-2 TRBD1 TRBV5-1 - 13 CASTATSRQGVTF TGCGCCAGCACCGCTACCTCCCGACAGGGGGTAACCTTC
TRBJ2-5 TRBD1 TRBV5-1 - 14 CASSSQGASETQYF TGCGCCAGCAGCTCCCAGGGGGCTAGTGAGACCCAGTACTTC